This T cell receptor (beta chain) originates from a study of T cell responses to AZD1222 COVID-19 vaccine (dated by TCRdb to the early 2020s). Describing the broader study: A total of more than 230 trial participants underwent TCR sequencing, of whom 200 to 220 had received two doses of AZD1222 and 26 had received two doses of the MenACWY control vaccine. Trial participants were enrolled by age into subgroups of 18-55, 56-69 and 70-plus years, and roughly 160, 29 and 62 TCR-sequenced participants, respectively, were included in these subgroups.

Spanning cysteine to phenylalanine, the CDR3 consists of 16 amino acids. Of the read, only the CDR3 DNA is kept; its 48 bases are in frame from base 1. The V end loses 0 bases and the J end loses 2 bases, and a stretch of 12 bases separates them. The germline V gene yields SGHRS for CDR1 and YFSETQ for CDR2. Sample time point, as interpreted from the label and publication: about 28 days (+/-7) after the second vaccine dose. The sample's treatment or condition label is to be understood as: meningococcal conjugate vaccine given as trial control. Vaccinee samples came from UK trials COV001 and COV002, including a single-blind randomized controlled phase 2/3 trial of AZD1222 (ChAdOx1 nCoV-19) in healthy adults. For TCRbeta chain sequencing, PBMC samples from trial participants were taken at day 0 and at day 28 after the second dose. Broader findings and caveats from the paper: Participants were mostly white British and included more females than males, and it was suggested by the authors that clonal diversity may have been underestimated. In the small 56-69-year group, the increase in depth fell short of significance, most likely because of low power. Nearly half of unique spike-specific TCRs reportedly recognized epitopes outside regions mutated in the B.1.351 and B.1.1.7 variants. Only five to seven AZD1222 recipients were SARS-CoV-2 seropositive at baseline, limiting conclusions about previously exposed vaccinees. After two AZD1222 doses, both the breadth and the depth of spike-specific TCRs were significantly higher than at day 0 and than in MenACWY recipients. No day 14 peak-response samples were available, so repertoires were characterized only after the peak T cell response. Vaccine-associated CD4 TCRs spanned the whole spike protein, with dominant responses in regions 160-218 and 743-854.

The CDR3 regions of human TCRbeta chains were subjected to immunosequencing. As for the authors' bioinformatics: TCRs in the repertoires were compared against a reference library of SARS-CoV-2-specific TCRs that had been generated with the MIRA antigen-specificity platform. Breadth was defined as the fraction of unique TCRs that were SARS-CoV-2-associated, and depth was defined as the fraction of total T cells that were SARS-CoV-2-associated. Each spike-specific TCR was assigned to its reactive spike region and to a CD4 or CD8 class using the MIRA data. Log10-transformed breadth and depth values were compared by one-way ANOVA with Sidak's multiple comparisons tests. TCRdb obtained this table from immuneACCESS and retained in-frame rearrangements with V and J assigned. These tables miss some clones; where compared with another copy, unresolved V genes account for less than half of the shortfall, and the remainder is unexplained. D and trimming were read from the DNA, whereas the V and J calls and clone size are those reported in that table. This sample is represented by around 130,000 clones; 80% to 95% of them were singletons. The biggest ten clones account for 4% to 4.5% of the sample.

About this clone: Its binding antigen is unknown. No per-base quality is available; no much larger clone lies one base away.

This material consisted of peripheral blood, taken 28 days after the second dose of the MenACWY control vaccine. Recombination joined TRBV5-1 with TRBJ2-1, with the D call perhaps TRBD1 or TRBD2, as 5 bases match in each case. The TCR originated in an adult who received the MenACWY meningococcal vaccine as a control. The CDR3 protein sequence reads: CASSLVAGTTYNEQFF. The DNA reads as follows: TGCGCCAGCAGCTTGGTTGCCGGGACCACCTACAATGAGCAGTTCTTC. Reference TRBV5-1 and TRBJ2-1 proteins supply the regions before and after the CDR3; the full variable domain is: KAGVTQTPRYLIKTRGQQVTLSCSPISGHRSVSWYQQTPGQGLQFLFEYFSETQRNKGNFPGRFSGRQFSNSRSEMNVSTLELGDSALYLCASSLVAGTTYNEQFFGPGTRLTVL.